This TCR beta chain was found in a study of T-cell reconstitution after alpha-beta-depleted transplantation in children. For TCRbeta, the library was prepared with unique molecular identifiers. TCRdb used MiXCR to reprocess the PCR reads, holding one entry per CDR3 protein. Of 530,000 or so distinct CDR3 sequences listed, over 25% were seen once; the top ten hold around a third. The CDR3 has 15 amino acids. Germline V gene lookup returns CDR1 LNHDA and CDR2 SQIVND (reference sequence). The V end lost 3 bases, the J end lost 4 bases, and 13 bases lay between the germline ends. Sequencing used PBMCs, obtained before TCRalphabeta/CD19-depleted stem cell transplant. This chain joins TRBV19 and TRBJ1-3; D ambiguous. This TCR derives from a boy younger than two with Wiskott-Aldrich syndrome, due to receive a stem cell transplant. CDR3 region: CASSIRGNAGNTIYF. The CDR3 region has the DNA TGTGCCAGTAGTATTCGAGGAAATGCGGGAAACACCATATATTTT.